The 4 T cell receptor beta chains reported below all come from one sample, sequenced in a study of blood T cells in healthy people across ages. Together with a sample-barcoded 5' primer, a J-beta primer mix was included in a second PCR lasting about 7 to 11 cycles. TCRdb called the 5' RACE reads again in MiXCR, with one record for every CDR3 protein. The repertoire includes roughly 900,000 distinct CDR3 sequences, 29% of them detected once, and roughly 17% sits in the top ten. Sequenced material: blood. The receptors were sampled from an elderly woman in good health.

This clonotype was seen repeatedly, ten times or more. This chain uses TRBV11-2 with TRBJ2-5; TRBD2 agrees at 7 bases. This CDR3 region has 15 residues. Germline CDR1 reads SGHAT; CDR2 reads FQNNGV. J lost 4 bases, V lost 1 base, and 6 bases had no gene match. CDR3 residues: CASSLGRGGVETQYF. The CDR3 DNA is TGTGCCAGCAGCTTAGGGCGGGGAGGGGTAGAGACCCAGTACTTC.

Comment on this clonotype: A read error may explain this, as a much larger clone is one base away. The rearrangement uses TRBV7-2 and TRBJ2-3; 15 bases map to TRBD2. After removal of 5 bases from V and 14 bases from J, the junction contained 8 bases not matched to a gene. The germline V gene encodes CDR1 SGHTA and CDR2 FQGNSA. This CDR3 contains 14 residues. The CDR3 loop is CASSPGTSGGTRYF. CDR3 DNA: TGTGCCAGCAGCCCTGGGACTAGCGGGGGGACCCGGTATTTT.

This clonotype was detected many times. The chain employs TRBV20-1 and TRBJ2-3; 12 bases align to TRBD2. The germline CDR1 and CDR2 sequences are DFQATT and SNEGSKA (reference sequence). J was trimmed by 4 bases and V by 5 bases; bases with no gene match: 7. This CDR3 region has 15 residues. CDR3 bases: TGCAGTGCTTCACCCCCTAGCGGGGGGGCAGATACGCAGTATTTT. Its translation: CSASPPSGGADTQYF.

The V call is TRBV18, the J call TRBJ1-5; 10 bases map to TRBD1. Trimming took 8 bases from V and 11 from J; bases not matched to a gene: 12. The CDR3 runs 14 residues. Germline CDR1 is KGHSH and CDR2 is LQKENI. In DNA form, the CDR3 reads TGTGCCAGCGCGATAGGGACAGGGGCCGGGGCCCAGCATTTT. Its protein product is CASAIGTGAGAQHF.